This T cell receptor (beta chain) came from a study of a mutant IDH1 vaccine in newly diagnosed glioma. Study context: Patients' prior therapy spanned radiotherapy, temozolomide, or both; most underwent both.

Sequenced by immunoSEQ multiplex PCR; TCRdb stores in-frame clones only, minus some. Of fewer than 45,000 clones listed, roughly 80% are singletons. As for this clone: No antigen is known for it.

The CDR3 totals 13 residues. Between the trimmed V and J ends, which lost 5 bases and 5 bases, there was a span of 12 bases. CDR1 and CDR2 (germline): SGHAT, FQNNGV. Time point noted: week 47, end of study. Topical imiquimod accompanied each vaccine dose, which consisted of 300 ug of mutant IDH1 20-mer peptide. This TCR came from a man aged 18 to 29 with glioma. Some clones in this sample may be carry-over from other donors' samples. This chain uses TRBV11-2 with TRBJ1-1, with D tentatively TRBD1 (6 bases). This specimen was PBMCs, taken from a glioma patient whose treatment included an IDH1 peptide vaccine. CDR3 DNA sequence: TGTGCCAGCAGCCTAGGCCAGGGGACTGAAGCTTTCTTT. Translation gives CASSLGQGTEAFF.